This TCR beta chain appears in the sequencing data of a study of human T cells and chemical hapten exposure. Study-wide results and caveats: Versus controls, significantly more large CDR3 similarity clusters arose from expanded TCRs.

This clonotype was recorded many times. Antigen unknown. TCRdb re-analysed the RACE reads in MiXCR, keeping a single row per CDR3 protein. Among 95,000 to 150,000 distinct CDR3 sequences, around an eighth were seen once, and the ten largest hold approximately 2.6%. Time point noted: pre-sensitization, week 0. Treatment here: therapeutic diphenylcyclopropenone sensitization with weekly scalp DPC. The CDR3 loop spans 16 amino acids. Germline CDR1 MNHNS, CDR2 SASEGT. V lost 4 bases and J lost 1, with 17 bases in between. The sequences come from whole blood, collected in connection with sensitization to the hapten diphenylcyclopropenone (DPC). The clonotype originates from a young woman with alopecia areata. Some clones in this sample may be carry-over from other donors' samples. V is TRBV6-1 and J is TRBJ2-7; D is uncertain. DNA for the CDR3: TGTGCCAGCAGTGCCATTTTCGGCCCGACTTCCTACGAGCAGTACTTC. Amino acid sequence: CASSAIFGPTSYEQYF.